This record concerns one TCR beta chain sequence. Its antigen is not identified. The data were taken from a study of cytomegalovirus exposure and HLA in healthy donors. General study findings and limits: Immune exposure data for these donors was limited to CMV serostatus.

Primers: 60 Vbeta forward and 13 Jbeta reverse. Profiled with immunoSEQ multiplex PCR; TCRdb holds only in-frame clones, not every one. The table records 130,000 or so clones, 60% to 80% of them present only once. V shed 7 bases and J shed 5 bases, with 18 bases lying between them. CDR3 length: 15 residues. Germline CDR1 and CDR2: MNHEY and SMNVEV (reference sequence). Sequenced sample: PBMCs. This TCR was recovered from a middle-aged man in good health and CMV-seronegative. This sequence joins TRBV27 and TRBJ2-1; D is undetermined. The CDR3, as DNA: TGTGCCAGCACCCAGACACCGAGTACCCACAATGAGCAGTTCTTC. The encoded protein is CASTQTPSTHNEQFF.